This is a list of T cell receptor beta chains from one sample in a study of T cells in Graves' hyperthyroidism and ophthalmopathy. Using its own MiXCR run on the multiplex PCR reads, TCRdb lists one record per CDR3 protein. The sample holds some 300,000 distinct CDR3 sequences, around 13% seen once. The sequencing sample was made of blood. These receptors were obtained from a middle-aged woman with Graves' hyperthyroidism. CDR3s include the opening cysteine and the closing phenylalanine or tryptophan. The order of the fields is clone size, V gene, D gene, J gene, CDR3 length, CDR3 protein, CDR3 DNA. The D gene is left open where the match is weak. Where a row states a size, it is once, few, many or the class of an expanded clone; other rows omit it.

clone_size: many
v_call: TRBV28
d_call: NA
j_call: TRBJ1-4
cdr3_length: 14
cdr3_aa: CASRTWGANEKLFF
cdr3_nt: TGTGCCAGCAGGACTTGGGGGGCTAATGAAAAACTGTTTTTT

clone_size: many
v_call: TRBV7-9
d_call: NA
j_call: TRBJ2-3
cdr3_length: 16
cdr3_aa: CASSSQEEGPSGGQYF
cdr3_nt: TGTGCCAGCAGCTCTCAGGAGGAGGGCCCGTCGGGTGGGCAGTATTTT

clone_size: many
v_call: TRBV20-1
d_call: TRBD2
j_call: TRBJ2-1
cdr3_length: 17
cdr3_aa: CSATTSASGRYNGEQFF
cdr3_nt: TGCAGTGCTACGACTAGCGCCTCAGGACGTTACAATGGTGAGCAGTTCTTC

clone_size: NA
v_call: TRBV7-2
d_call: TRBD2
j_call: TRBJ2-5
cdr3_length: 18
cdr3_aa: CASRQPLRLAGGKETQYF
cdr3_nt: TGTGCCAGCAGGCAGCCGCTGAGACTAGCGGGAGGGAAAGAGACCCAGTACTTC

clone_size: many
v_call: TRBV20-1
d_call: NA
j_call: TRBJ2-3
cdr3_length: 11
cdr3_aa: CSARDVDTQYF
cdr3_nt: TGCAGTGCTAGAGATGTAGATACGCAGTATTTT

clone_size: many
v_call: TRBV20-1
d_call: TRBD1
j_call: TRBJ1-2
cdr3_length: 13
cdr3_aa: CSAPDRGLFGYTF
cdr3_nt: TGCAGTGCACCTGACAGGGGTCTGTTTGGCTACACCTTC

clone_size: many
v_call: TRBV20-1
d_call: TRBD1
j_call: TRBJ2-7
cdr3_length: 14
cdr3_aa: CSARGNRGNYEQYF
cdr3_nt: TGCAGTGCTAGGGGGAACAGGGGAAACTACGAGCAGTACTTC

clone_size: many
v_call: TRBV3-1
d_call: NA
j_call: TRBJ2-3
cdr3_length: 13
cdr3_aa: CASSLTYADTQYF
cdr3_nt: TGTGCCAGCAGCCTAACGTATGCAGATACGCAGTATTTT

clone_size: few
v_call: TRBV7-6
d_call: NA
j_call: TRBJ2-7
cdr3_length: 14
cdr3_aa: CASSLGGAEKEQYF
cdr3_nt: TGTGCCAGCAGCTTAGGGGGTGCAGAAAAGGAGCAGTACTTC

clone_size: few
v_call: TRBV30
d_call: NA
j_call: TRBJ1-5
cdr3_length: 14
cdr3_aa: CAWSVDGNNQPQHF
cdr3_nt: TGTGCCTGGAGTGTGGACGGGAACAATCAGCCCCAGCATTTT

clone_size: many
v_call: TRBV7-9
d_call: NA
j_call: TRBJ2-7
cdr3_length: 11
cdr3_aa: CASGWVYEQYF
cdr3_nt: TGTGCCAGCGGATGGGTATACGAGCAGTACTTC

clone_size: many
v_call: TRBV10-3
d_call: NA
j_call: TRBJ2-2
cdr3_length: 15
cdr3_aa: CAIMGERGNTGELFF
cdr3_nt: TGTGCCATCATGGGCGAAAGAGGGAACACCGGGGAGCTGTTTTTT

clone_size: many
v_call: TRBV13
d_call: TRBD2
j_call: TRBJ2-1
cdr3_length: 13
cdr3_aa: CASSPLAGDEQFF
cdr3_nt: TGTGCCAGCAGCCCCTTAGCGGGAGACGAGCAGTTCTTC

clone_size: NA
v_call: TRBV5-8
d_call: NA
j_call: TRBJ2-1
cdr3_length: 16
cdr3_aa: CASSLAGMGAYNEQFF
cdr3_nt: TGTGCCAGCAGCTTGGCCGGGATGGGAGCGTACAATGAGCAGTTCTTC

clone_size: many
v_call: TRBV3-1
d_call: NA
j_call: TRBJ2-7
cdr3_length: 13
cdr3_aa: CASSRNQGDEQYF
cdr3_nt: TGTGCCAGCAGCCGGAACCAGGGCGACGAGCAGTACTTC

clone_size: NA
v_call: TRBV12-3/TRBV12-4
d_call: TRBD2
j_call: TRBJ2-1
cdr3_length: 18
cdr3_aa: CASSLRRLAGGVYNEQFF
cdr3_nt: TGTGCCAGCAGTTTACGGCGGCTAGCGGGGGGGGTTTACAATGAGCAGTTCTTC

clone_size: few
v_call: TRBV7-2
d_call: NA
j_call: TRBJ1-6
cdr3_length: 14
cdr3_aa: CASSPDPYNSPLHF
cdr3_nt: TGTGCCAGCAGCCCAGACCCCTATAATTCACCCCTCCACTTT

clone_size: many
v_call: TRBV3-1
d_call: NA
j_call: TRBJ1-1
cdr3_length: 13
cdr3_aa: CASSQDSNTEAFF
cdr3_nt: TGTGCCAGCAGCCAAGACAGCAACACTGAAGCTTTCTTT

clone_size: NA
v_call: TRBV14
d_call: NA
j_call: TRBJ2-2
cdr3_length: 14
cdr3_aa: CASSPGQLPGELFF
cdr3_nt: TGTGCCAGCAGCCCCGGACAGCTGCCCGGGGAGCTGTTTTTT

clone_size: many
v_call: TRBV20-1
d_call: NA
j_call: TRBJ1-4
cdr3_length: 13
cdr3_aa: CSANRATNEKLFF
cdr3_nt: TGCAGTGCTAACAGGGCAACTAATGAAAAACTGTTTTTT

clone_size: many
v_call: TRBV16
d_call: NA
j_call: TRBJ1-1
cdr3_length: 13
cdr3_aa: CASSQFGGTEAFF
cdr3_nt: TGTGCCAGCAGCCAATTCGGGGGCACTGAAGCTTTCTTT

clone_size: many
v_call: TRBV20-1
d_call: TRBD2
j_call: TRBJ2-3
cdr3_length: 14
cdr3_aa: CSASHSGRLDTQYF
cdr3_nt: TGCAGTGCTAGCCATAGCGGGAGGTTAGATACGCAGTATTTT

clone_size: many
v_call: TRBV7-2
d_call: NA
j_call: TRBJ1-1
cdr3_length: 15
cdr3_aa: CASSLVLKMNTEAFF
cdr3_nt: TGTGCCAGCAGCTTAGTATTGAAGATGAACACTGAAGCTTTCTTT

clone_size: many
v_call: TRBV6-1
d_call: NA
j_call: TRBJ1-1
cdr3_length: 13
cdr3_aa: CASSEHRRTEAFF
cdr3_nt: TGTGCCAGCAGTGAACACCGGAGGACTGAAGCTTTCTTT

clone_size: NA
v_call: TRBV18
d_call: NA
j_call: TRBJ2-2
cdr3_length: 16
cdr3_aa: CASSPRRVVHTGELFF
cdr3_nt: TGTGCCAGCTCACCCAGAAGGGTTGTCCACACCGGGGAGCTGTTTTTT

clone_size: NA
v_call: TRBV19
d_call: TRBD1
j_call: TRBJ1-4
cdr3_length: 12
cdr3_aa: CASRGGQGTLFF
cdr3_nt: TGTGCCAGTAGAGGGGGACAGGGAACACTGTTTTTT

clone_size: many
v_call: TRBV2
d_call: NA
j_call: TRBJ2-5
cdr3_length: 13
cdr3_aa: CASSEEGPNPKYF
cdr3_nt: TGTGCCAGCAGTGAAGAAGGGCCTAACCCTAAGTACTTC

clone_size: many
v_call: TRBV7-9
d_call: NA
j_call: TRBJ1-6
cdr3_length: 14
cdr3_aa: CASSLVTNGSPLHF
cdr3_nt: TGTGCCAGCAGCTTAGTGACAAACGGGTCACCCCTCCACTTT

clone_size: many
v_call: TRBV28
d_call: TRBD1
j_call: TRBJ2-7
cdr3_length: 13
cdr3_aa: CASNKGGVYEQYF
cdr3_nt: TGTGCCAGCAACAAAGGGGGCGTATACGAGCAGTACTTC

clone_size: many
v_call: TRBV3-1
d_call: NA
j_call: TRBJ1-1
cdr3_length: 14
cdr3_aa: CASSHSWVNTEAFF
cdr3_nt: TGTGCCAGCAGCCACTCTTGGGTGAACACTGAAGCTTTCTTT

clone_size: many
v_call: TRBV20-1
d_call: TRBD2
j_call: TRBJ2-3
cdr3_length: 16
cdr3_aa: CSARPVSGRGTDTQYF
cdr3_nt: TGCAGTGCCCGACCGGTTAGCGGGAGGGGGACAGATACGCAGTATTTT

clone_size: once
v_call: TRBV18
d_call: NA
j_call: TRBJ1-1
cdr3_length: 12
cdr3_aa: CASSPGQYEAFF
cdr3_nt: TGTGCCAGCTCACCGGGACAATATGAAGCTTTCTTT

clone_size: many
v_call: TRBV7-9
d_call: TRBD1
j_call: TRBJ2-7
cdr3_length: 15
cdr3_aa: CASSFGDRAIYEQYF
cdr3_nt: TGTGCCAGCAGCTTTGGGGACAGGGCTATCTACGAGCAGTACTTC

clone_size: many
v_call: TRBV20-1
d_call: NA
j_call: TRBJ2-5
cdr3_length: 14
cdr3_aa: CSAKHGGAGETQYF
cdr3_nt: TGCAGTGCTAAACACGGGGGCGCGGGAGAGACCCAGTACTTC

clone_size: many
v_call: TRBV27
d_call: NA
j_call: TRBJ2-1
cdr3_length: 12
cdr3_aa: CASGRFGYEQFF
cdr3_nt: TGTGCCAGCGGAAGGTTTGGGTATGAGCAGTTCTTC

clone_size: NA
v_call: TRBV5-5
d_call: TRBD1
j_call: TRBJ1-5
cdr3_length: 16
cdr3_aa: CASSLQGGDGNQPQHF
cdr3_nt: TGTGCCAGCAGCTTACAGGGGGGGGATGGCAATCAGCCCCAGCATTTT

clone_size: NA
v_call: TRBV12-3/TRBV12-4
d_call: TRBD2
j_call: TRBJ2-1
cdr3_length: 18
cdr3_aa: CASSKTSGRLGRNNEQFF
cdr3_nt: TGTGCCAGCAGTAAGACTAGCGGGAGACTGGGGAGGAACAATGAGCAGTTCTTC

clone_size: few
v_call: TRBV5-1
d_call: TRBD1
j_call: TRBJ1-6
cdr3_length: 14
cdr3_aa: CASSADRKNSPLHF
cdr3_nt: TGCGCCAGCAGCGCGGACAGGAAGAATTCACCCCTCCACTTT

clone_size: many
v_call: TRBV30
d_call: NA
j_call: TRBJ2-3
cdr3_length: 14
cdr3_aa: CAWSLTGVRDTQYF
cdr3_nt: TGTGCCTGGAGTTTGACAGGCGTCCGAGATACGCAGTATTTT

clone_size: many
v_call: TRBV12-3/TRBV12-4
d_call: TRBD1
j_call: TRBJ1-1
cdr3_length: 14
cdr3_aa: CASSTGQGITEAFF
cdr3_nt: TGTGCCAGCAGTACCGGACAGGGAATCACTGAAGCTTTCTTT

clone_size: many
v_call: TRBV12-3/TRBV12-4
d_call: NA
j_call: TRBJ1-6
cdr3_length: 16
cdr3_aa: CASSYARTSYNSPLHF
cdr3_nt: TGTGCCAGCAGTTACGCCCGAACCTCTTATAATTCACCCCTCCACTTT

clone_size: NA
v_call: TRBV19
d_call: NA
j_call: TRBJ2-1
cdr3_length: 14
cdr3_aa: CASSTGRIYNEQFF
cdr3_nt: TGTGCCAGTAGTACCGGACGAATTTACAATGAGCAGTTCTTC

clone_size: NA
v_call: TRBV20-1
d_call: NA
j_call: TRBJ1-6
cdr3_length: 16
cdr3_aa: CSARDGGSSYNSPLHF
cdr3_nt: TGCAGTGCTAGAGATGGGGGAAGCTCCTATAATTCACCCCTCCACTTT

clone_size: NA
v_call: TRBV9
d_call: NA
j_call: TRBJ1-2
cdr3_length: 15
cdr3_aa: CASSVEPTGNYGYTF
cdr3_nt: TGTGCCAGCAGCGTAGAGCCGACAGGCAACTATGGCTACACCTTC

clone_size: NA
v_call: TRBV9
d_call: NA
j_call: TRBJ2-7
cdr3_length: 15
cdr3_aa: CASSPSPNRAYEQYF
cdr3_nt: TGTGCCAGCAGCCCTTCCCCAAATCGAGCCTACGAGCAGTACTTC

clone_size: many
v_call: TRBV5-5
d_call: NA
j_call: TRBJ1-2
cdr3_length: 13
cdr3_aa: CASGLGVTYGYTF
cdr3_nt: TGTGCCAGCGGCTTGGGCGTTACTTATGGCTACACCTTC

clone_size: many
v_call: TRBV20-1
d_call: NA
j_call: TRBJ1-2
cdr3_length: 11
cdr3_aa: CSASQGGGYTF
cdr3_nt: TGCAGTGCTAGCCAGGGCGGTGGCTACACCTTC

clone_size: many
v_call: TRBV12-3/TRBV12-4
d_call: NA
j_call: TRBJ2-5
cdr3_length: 16
cdr3_aa: CASSSTGTRYQETQYF
cdr3_nt: TGTGCCAGCAGTTCGACCGGGACAAGGTACCAAGAGACCCAGTACTTC

clone_size: many
v_call: TRBV7-9
d_call: TRBD1
j_call: TRBJ2-7
cdr3_length: 14
cdr3_aa: CASSFGDRGYEQYF
cdr3_nt: TGTGCCAGCAGCTTTGGGGACAGGGGCTACGAGCAGTACTTC

clone_size: NA
v_call: TRBV7-9
d_call: TRBD2
j_call: TRBJ2-2
cdr3_length: 14
cdr3_aa: CASSLRENTEELFF
cdr3_nt: TGTGCCAGCAGCTTGCGGGAGAACACCGAGGAGCTGTTTTTT

clone_size: NA
v_call: TRBV5-8
d_call: NA
j_call: TRBJ1-1
cdr3_length: 14
cdr3_aa: CASSFVGINTEAFF
cdr3_nt: TGTGCCAGCAGCTTCGTTGGGATAAACACTGAAGCTTTCTTT

clone_size: many
v_call: TRBV12-3/TRBV12-4
d_call: NA
j_call: TRBJ2-6
cdr3_length: 19
cdr3_aa: CASSPRGQTVYSGANVLTF
cdr3_nt: TGTGCCAGCAGTCCCCGAGGCCAGACAGTATACTCTGGGGCCAACGTCCTGACTTTC

clone_size: few
v_call: TRBV20-1
d_call: NA
j_call: TRBJ2-3
cdr3_length: 13
cdr3_aa: CSASRPSIDTQYF
cdr3_nt: TGCAGTGCTAGTAGGCCGAGCATAGATACGCAGTATTTT

clone_size: NA
v_call: TRBV7-2
d_call: NA
j_call: TRBJ2-1
cdr3_length: 11
cdr3_aa: CASSPFSEQFF
cdr3_nt: TGTGCCAGCAGCCCCTTCTCGGAGCAGTTCTTC